This TCR beta chain is from a study of cytomegalovirus exposure and HLA in healthy donors. The donors were healthy bone marrow donors. Use of 60 Vbeta and 13 Jbeta primers characterized the PCR. TCRdb's copy holds only in-frame clones and misses some; the assay was immunoSEQ multiplex PCR. The sample has approximately 140,000 clones; 60% to 80% are singletons. General study results and limits: Presence/absence analyses supposed approximately even sequencing depth among donors. In vitro assays verified that three CMV-associated chains recognized CMV antigens specifically.

As for this clone: Its target is unknown.

The CDR3 is 15 amino acids. V shed 3 bases, J shed 3 bases, and the junction held 5 bases outside the gene matches. Germline V gene sequence: CDR1 SGHTA, CDR2 FQGTGA. Sample: PBMCs. V gene TRBV7-3 combines with J gene TRBJ1-5, with TRBD1 matching over 7 bases. This TCR was sampled from a woman aged 40 to 55 in good health and CMV-seropositive. DNA for the CDR3: TGTGCCAGCAGCTTTGGCGACAGGGACAATCAGCCCCAGCATTTT. Its protein product is CASSFGDRDNQPQHF.